This is a list of T cell receptor beta chains from one sample in a study of blood T cell repertoires in COVID-19. Repertoires were generated with immunoSEQ multiplex PCR, while TCRdb's copy carries only in-frame clones and drops some. The table has fewer than 150,000 clones, more than 70% seen once. The sequenced sample consisted of peripheral blood. Receptors originate from a woman aged 25 to 39 who had recovered from COVID-19. Each CDR3 is given with its conserved first and last residue. A D gene is named only where the DNA matches it firmly. Only part of the rows carry a size: once, few, many, or a class if the clone is expanded.

NA	TRBD2	TRBV4-2	TRBJ2-3	TGTGCCAGCAGCCAAGGGACTAGCGGGGGGGCAGATACGCAGTATTTT	CASSQGTSGGADTQYF
NA	NA	TRBV6-5	TRBJ1-2	TGTGCCACCAAAGATGACGGGCAGGGTAACTATGGCTACACCTTC	CATKDDGQGNYGYTF
NA	NA	TRBV6-5	TRBJ2-7	TGTGCCAGCAGTTACTCTGGAGTCTTAATCTACGAGCAGTACTTC	CASSYSGVLIYEQYF
NA	TRBD1	TRBV9	TRBJ1-5	TGTGCCAGCAGCTCCCACGGACAGGGGGGGCAGCCCCAGCATTTT	CASSSHGQGGQPQHF
NA	TRBD1	TRBV5-1	TRBJ1-2	TGCGCCAGCAGCTTACAGGGGGCCCCTTATGGCTACACCTTC	CASSLQGAPYGYTF
NA	NA	TRBV30	TRBJ1-6	TGTGCCTGGAACCTCGGGGTTGGTTCACCCCTCCACTTT	CAWNLGVGSPLHF
NA	TRBD1	TRBV5-5	TRBJ1-5	TGTGCCAGCAGCCAGACAGGGGTCGGCAATCAGCCCCAGCATTTT	CASSQTGVGNQPQHF
NA	NA	TRBV29-1	TRBJ1-2	TGCAGCGTTGATGACAGGATCTATGGCTACACCTTC	CSVDDRIYGYTF
NA	TRBD1	TRBV27	TRBJ2-5	TGTGCCAGCAGTCCCCGTCCCCAGTACAGGGGCGGGGAGACCCAGTACTTC	CASSPRPQYRGGETQYF
once	NA	TRBV4-1	TRBJ1-1	TGCGCCAGCAGTCAGATCCTCCCGAACACTGAAGCTTTCTTT	CASSQILPNTEAFF
NA	NA	TRBV5-1	TRBJ1-1	TGCGCCAGCAGCGTGCGCCCCGACGCGGCTGAAGCTTTCTTT	CASSVRPDAAEAFF
NA	NA	TRBV6-4	TRBJ2-2	TGTGCCAGCAGTGACACGTCAGACACCGGGGAGCTGTTTTTT	CASSDTSDTGELFF
NA	TRBD2	TRBV28	TRBJ2-1	TGTGCCAGCGGATTAGCGGGAGGGCTTATCAATGAGCAGTTCTTC	CASGLAGGLINEQFF
NA	NA	TRBV6-1	TRBJ2-7	TGTGCCAGCAGTCACACAGGGTTCGAGCAGTACTTC	CASSHTGFEQYF
NA	NA	TRBV14	TRBJ2-1	TGTGCCAGCAGCTTCCAAAGCGATGAGCAGTTCTTC	CASSFQSDEQFF
NA	NA	TRBV5-6	TRBJ2-5	TGTGCCAGCAGCCAGACCCACAGGGGGGGAGAGACCCAGTACTTC	CASSQTHRGGETQYF
few	TRBD1	TRBV5-8	TRBJ2-7	TGTGCCAGCAGCTTGGTTGCACCGGGACAGGGGTACTTC	CASSLVAPGQGYF
NA	NA	TRBV3-1/TRBV3-2	TRBJ2-2	TGTGCCAGCAGCCCGAGGCCCCAATTGGCCGGGGAGCTGTTTTTT	CASSPRPQLAGELFF
NA	NA	TRBV7-9	TRBJ2-1	TGTGCCAGCAGCTCGACGACAGGCGCCTCCTACAATGAGCAGTTCTTC	CASSSTTGASYNEQFF
NA	NA	TRBV10-2	TRBJ1-5	TGCGCCAGCAGTTTACAGGCCAATCAGCCCCAGCATTTT	CASSLQANQPQHF
once	NA	TRBV5-1	TRBJ2-3	TGCGCCAGCAGCTTGGTTACGGGAGAAGAAGATACGCAGTATTTT	CASSLVTGEEDTQYF
NA	NA	TRBV5-1	TRBJ1-4	TGCGCCAGCAGCTTGGTTCCCCGGGGGGAAGGGTTCTCCACTAATGAAAAACTGTTTTTT	CASSLVPRGEGFSTNEKLFF
NA	NA	TRBV30	TRBJ2-2	TGTGCCTGGAGTGAATCCCTTACCGGGGAGCTGTTTTTT	CAWSESLTGELFF
NA	NA	TRBV11-2	TRBJ2-1	TGTGCCAGCAGCTTCCCGGGTTTGTACAATGAGCAGTTCTTC	CASSFPGLYNEQFF
NA	TRBD2	TRBV4-1	TRBJ2-5	TGCGCCAGCAGCCAAGCGGGAGGGGCAGAGACCCAGTACTTC	CASSQAGGAETQYF
few	TRBD2	TRBV4-2	TRBJ2-2	TGTGCCAGCAGCCAATACTCTGGGACTAGCGTAGGCGGGGAGCTGTTTTTT	CASSQYSGTSVGGELFF
NA	NA	TRBV10-2	TRBJ1-1	TGCGCCACCCGGTGGGCAGGAGGCACTGAAGCTTTCTTT	CATRWAGGTEAFF
NA	TRBD1	TRBV19	TRBJ1-1	TGTGCCAGTAGTATGATAGAGACAGGGACTGAAGCTTTCTTT	CASSMIETGTEAFF
NA	NA	TRBV2	TRBJ2-2	TGTGCCAGTGAATCAGGTCTCAACACCGGGGAGCTGTTTTTT	CASESGLNTGELFF
NA	NA	TRBV11-2	TRBJ2-7	TGTGCCAGCAGCTTAGGAGGCCCGGTTGGGGAGCAGTACTTC	CASSLGGPVGEQYF
NA	TRBD1	TRBV29-1	TRBJ2-4	TGCAGCGTTGAAATGGGACAGGGGGCTTCCATTCAGTACTTC	CSVEMGQGASIQYF
once	TRBD1	TRBV12-5	TRBJ1-4	TGTGCTAGTGGTTTGTCCCAGACAGGGATAGGACCAAGAACGAATGAAAAACTGTTTTTT	CASGLSQTGIGPRTNEKLFF
NA	TRBD1	TRBV19	TRBJ1-5	TGTGCCACATTAGGACAGGGAGGGTTTAGCAATCAGCCCCAGCATTTT	CATLGQGGFSNQPQHF
NA	NA	TRBV9	TRBJ2-7	TGTGCCAGCAGCGTAGAGGCAGGGTCGGCCTACGAGCAGTACTTC	CASSVEAGSAYEQYF
NA	NA	TRBV5-1	TRBJ2-7	TGCGCCAGCAGCTTGGAGGGTATGACGGGAGAGCAGTACTTC	CASSLEGMTGEQYF
NA	TRBD1	TRBV5-4	TRBJ2-1	TGTGCCAGCAGCTTGCCGGGACAGGGAAGCAATGAGCAGTTCTTC	CASSLPGQGSNEQFF
NA	NA	TRBV6-1	TRBJ1-3	TGTGCCAGCAGTGACAGGGGAATCTCTGGAAACACCATATATTTT	CASSDRGISGNTIYF
NA	NA	TRBV25-1	TRBJ2-2	TGTGCCAGCAGTGAAGCCCCGGGGGTCACCGGGGAGCTGTTTTTT	CASSEAPGVTGELFF
NA	NA	TRBV7-9	TRBJ1-2	TGTGCCAGCAGCTTAGACGGGTTATCCTATGGCTACACCTTC	CASSLDGLSYGYTF
NA	NA	TRBV18	TRBJ2-7	TGTGCCAGCTCACCGGCGGATAGCTCCTACGAGCAGTACTTC	CASSPADSSYEQYF
NA	TRBD1	TRBV6-6	TRBJ1-1	TGTGCCAGCAGGGGGACAGACTTAAACACTGAAGCTTTCTTT	CASRGTDLNTEAFF
NA	TRBD1	TRBV4-1	TRBJ1-6	TGCGCCAGCAGACCTACAGGGGGAGGTAGCCTATCCTATAATTCACCCCTCCACTTT	CASRPTGGGSLSYNSPLHF
NA	NA	TRBV6-4	TRBJ2-1	TGTGCCAGCAGTGATCAGGGAAGCTCCTACAATGAGCAGTTCTTC	CASSDQGSSYNEQFF
NA	TRBD2	TRBV4-1	TRBJ2-7	TGCGCCAGCAGCCATTCCGGGACTAGCGAGGACTACGAGCAGTACTTC	CASSHSGTSEDYEQYF
NA	NA	TRBV24-1	TRBJ1-2	TGTGCCACCAGTGACGCTAACTATGGCTACACCTTC	CATSDANYGYTF
few	TRBD1	TRBV15	TRBJ1-1	TGTGCCACCAGATGGGACAGGGAATCTGAAGCTTTCTTT	CATRWDRESEAFF